These T cell receptor beta chains were read from a single sample in a study of cytomegalovirus exposure and HLA in healthy donors. Measured with immunoSEQ multiplex PCR; TCRdb has only the in-frame clones, and not every one. The repertoire holds some 130,000 clones, with around 80% as singletons. The source material was PBMCs. These receptors were taken from a man younger than 45 in good health. The CDR3 runs from the conserved cysteine through the conserved F or W. The D gene is left open where the match is weak. Rows may omit the clone size; those that give it use once, few, many or a size class.

v_call	clone_size	j_call	d_call	cdr3_nt	cdr3_aa
TRBV28	NA	TRBJ2-4	NA	TGTGCCAGCAGCCCTATAGCCAAAAACATTCAGTACTTC	CASSPIAKNIQYF
TRBV7-6	NA	TRBJ1-4	TRBD1	TGTGCCAGCAGCTTCCTACAGGGGTTTAATGAAAAACTGTTTTTT	CASSFLQGFNEKLFF
TRBV14	NA	TRBJ2-7	NA	TGTGCCAGCAGCCCTCGCCAGGGCCCCTCCTACGAGCAGTACTTC	CASSPRQGPSYEQYF
TRBV7-9	NA	TRBJ1-1	NA	TGTGCCAGCAGCCAGGACAGACCTGAAGCTTTCTTT	CASSQDRPEAFF
TRBV14	NA	TRBJ1-3	NA	TGTGCCAGCAGCCCTGGCCGGGGGTCATCTGGAAACACCATATATTTT	CASSPGRGSSGNTIYF
TRBV10-2	NA	TRBJ2-7	NA	TGCGCCAGCAGCGACGCAGGACAGTCTTCCTACGAGCAGTACTTC	CASSDAGQSSYEQYF
TRBV27	NA	TRBJ2-7	NA	TGTGCCAGCAGTTATACGGGTGCTTACGAGCAGTACTTC	CASSYTGAYEQYF
TRBV12-5	NA	TRBJ2-3	NA	TGTGCTAGTGGTAGCCTTTACACAGATACGCAGTATTTT	CASGSLYTDTQYF
TRBV6-1	once	TRBJ2-7	NA	TGTGCCAGCAGGGAGACCGAGCAGTACTTC	CASRETEQYF
TRBV10-3	NA	TRBJ1-4	TRBD1	TGTGCCATCAGTAACGACAGGGTTGAAAAACTGTTTTTT	CAISNDRVEKLFF
TRBV4-2	NA	TRBJ2-7	NA	TGTGCCAGCGATTCGGGGTCGTACGAGCAGTACTTC	CASDSGSYEQYF
TRBV7-2	few	TRBJ2-1	TRBD2	TGTGCCAGCAGCGCTACTAGCGGGGGGCCCAATGAGCAGTTCTTC	CASSATSGGPNEQFF
TRBV28	once	TRBJ1-5	NA	TGTGCCAGCACGTCAGCGGTTTCCTCCAATCAGCCCCAGCATTTT	CASTSAVSSNQPQHF
TRBV7-2	NA	TRBJ1-5	NA	TGTGCCAGCAGCTTGGATTTTGGGGGCGGCAATCAGCCCCAGCATTTT	CASSLDFGGGNQPQHF
TRBV9	NA	TRBJ2-1	TRBD2	TGTGCCAGCAGCGTAGTCTCCCTAGCGGGAGGGTCCTACAATGAGCAGTTCTTC	CASSVVSLAGGSYNEQFF
TRBV18	NA	TRBJ1-4	NA	TGTGCCAGCTCGCCCGGACAGAATGAAAAACTGTTTTTT	CASSPGQNEKLFF
TRBV2	NA	TRBJ2-1	NA	TGTGCCAGCAGGACGGGGGAGCAGTTCTTC	CASRTGEQFF
TRBV5-1	once	TRBJ2-3	NA	TGCGCCAGCAGCTTACTCCAGGGGATGCCAGATACGCAGTATTTT	CASSLLQGMPDTQYF
TRBV6-4	NA	TRBJ2-5	TRBD1	TGTGCCAGCAGTGACTCTGGGGACAGTAAAGAGACCCAGTACTTC	CASSDSGDSKETQYF
TRBV5-1	few	TRBJ1-1	NA	TGCGCCAGCAGCTTGAGCGGGTATGACACTGAAGCTTTCTTT	CASSLSGYDTEAFF
TRBV18	NA	TRBJ2-5	TRBD2	TGTGCCAGCTCACCAGGTAGCGGGGGACGAGAGACCCAGTACTTC	CASSPGSGGRETQYF
TRBV7-9	NA	TRBJ2-2	TRBD1	TGTTCCAGCCTCCTCGGACAGGGGGCGAAAACCGGGGAGCTGTTTTTT	CSSLLGQGAKTGELFF
TRBV20-1	NA	TRBJ2-1	NA	TGCAGGGGCCGGAGGGGTCCGTTCTTC	CRGRRGPFF
TRBV28	NA	TRBJ2-4	TRBD1	TGTGCCAGCAGCTACGGGACAGATTACATTCAGTACTTC	CASSYGTDYIQYF
TRBV9	NA	TRBJ1-1	TRBD1	TGTGCCAGCAGCGAAGGACAGGGCCGGGAAGCTTTCTTT	CASSEGQGREAFF
TRBV7-2	NA	TRBJ1-5	NA	TGTGCCAGCAGCCGCGGGGCCCTATATAGCAATCAGCCCCAGCATTTT	CASSRGALYSNQPQHF
TRBV2	NA	TRBJ2-4	NA	TGTGCCAGCAAAGGACAGACGGTAGCCAAAAACATTCAGTACTTC	CASKGQTVAKNIQYF
TRBV4-3	NA	TRBJ2-2	TRBD2	TGCGCCAGCAGCCAAGATACCTCCGGACTAGCGGGAGAATCCGGGGAGCTGTTTTTT	CASSQDTSGLAGESGELFF
TRBV19	once	TRBJ1-5	NA	TGTGCCAGTAGTATAGTAGCAGGGGATAGCAATCAGCCCCAGCATTTT	CASSIVAGDSNQPQHF
TRBV11-3	once	TRBJ2-1	TRBD2	TGTGCCAGCAGCTTAGTCTTGGAAGGGACTAGCGGGATTAGTGAGCAGTTCTTC	CASSLVLEGTSGISEQFF
TRBV6-1	NA	TRBJ2-1	TRBD1	TGTGCCAGCAGTGAACGGGTGGGACAGGCTGGGGGTCAGTTCTTC	CASSERVGQAGGQFF
TRBV5-1	NA	TRBJ2-5	TRBD1	TGCGCCAGCAGTGTGGGACAGGGCCGGGAAACCCAGTACTTC	CASSVGQGRETQYF
TRBV28	NA	TRBJ2-7	NA	TGTGCCAGCAGTTCAGGGGGGACGGTCTACGAGCAGTACTTC	CASSSGGTVYEQYF
TRBV27	few	TRBJ2-1	NA	TGTGCCAGCAGTTTCAGGGCAGGGAACTACAATGAGCAGTTCTTC	CASSFRAGNYNEQFF
TRBV13	few	TRBJ2-5	TRBD2	TGTGCCAGCAGCTTAGGCCCCAGCGGGAGATCCCAAGAGACCCAGTACTTC	CASSLGPSGRSQETQYF
TRBV10-3	NA	TRBJ2-7	TRBD2	TGTGCCATCAGGAGAGGCGGGAGTTCCGACTACGAGCAGTACTTC	CAIRRGGSSDYEQYF
TRBV7-3	few	TRBJ1-5	TRBD1	TGTGCCAGCAGCTTCGACAGGGCCCAGCCCCAGCATTTT	CASSFDRAQPQHF